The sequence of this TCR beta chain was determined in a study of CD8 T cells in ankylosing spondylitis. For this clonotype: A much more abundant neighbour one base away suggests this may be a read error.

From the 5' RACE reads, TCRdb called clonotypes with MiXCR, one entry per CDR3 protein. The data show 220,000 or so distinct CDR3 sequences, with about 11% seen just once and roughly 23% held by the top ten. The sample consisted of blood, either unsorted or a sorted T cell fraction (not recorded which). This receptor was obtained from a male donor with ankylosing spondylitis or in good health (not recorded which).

CDR3 sequence (DNA): TGCAGTGCTAGAGCGTCGCTGTCTTCTAACTATGGCTACCCCTTC. Translating it yields CSARASLSSNYGYPF. The chain joins TRBV20-1 to TRBJ1-2; no clear D gene. CDR1 is DFQATT and CDR2 is SNEGSKA in the germline V gene (reference sequence). This CDR3 is 15 amino acids long.